The 23 T cell receptor beta chains reported below all come from one sample, sequenced in a study of cytomegalovirus exposure and HLA in healthy donors. 13 Jbeta primers and 60 Vbeta primers were used for the PCR. TCRdb's table, derived via immunoSEQ multiplex PCR, lists solely in-frame clones and lacks some. The sample yields 150,000 or so clones, roughly 80% seen once. The material sequenced was PBMCs. These receptors all stem from a young man in good health and CMV-seronegative.

The chain links TRBV11-1 to TRBJ1-1, with TRBD1 matching 7 bases. Germline V gene sequence: CDR1 SGHAT, CDR2 FQDESV (reference sequence). V was clipped by 5 bases and J by 8 bases; unmatched bases: 8. The CDR3 runs to 13 residues. DNA for the CDR3: TGTGCCAGCAGCCCCGGGGGGGACAGAGAAGCTTTCTTT. This translates into CASSPGGDREAFF.

The chain recombines TRBV30 with TRBJ1-5; no reliable D call. V was shortened by 0 bases and J by 0 bases, with 6 bases between the two germline ends. CDR3 length equals 14 residues. Germline values: CDR1 GTSNPN, CDR2 SVGIG (reference sequence). CDR3 protein: CAWSVKLSNQPQHF. CDR3 DNA: TGTGCCTGGAGTGTAAAGCTTAGCAATCAGCCCCAGCATTTT.

This chain connects TRBV11-2 to TRBJ2-3, with TRBD1 as a possible D gene (5 bases). The CDR3 extends over 14 amino acids. Trimming shortened V by 0 bases and J by 6 bases, and 10 bases separated the two germline ends. The V gene's germline CDR1 is SGHAT and CDR2 FQNNGV. This CDR3 is CASSLDRKGDTQYF. For the CDR3, the DNA is TGTGCCAGCAGCTTAGATAGGAAGGGGGATACGCAGTATTTT.

The chain combines TRBV6-4 with TRBJ2-3; D is perhaps TRBD1 (6 bases). This CDR3 is 16 amino acids long. With 0 bases removed from V and 2 bases from J, the gap between germline ends came to 12 bases. CDR1 MRHNA and CDR2 SNTAGT come from the germline V gene. CDR3 region: CASSDSLTGSTDTQYF. The CDR3 DNA sequence: TGTGCCAGCAGTGACTCTCTGACAGGCTCCACAGATACGCAGTATTTT.

The chain has TRBV2 and TRBJ2-7, with 7 bases lining up with TRBD1. The ends lost 6 bases at V and 5 bases at J; junction bases unmatched: 4. Germline CDR1 and CDR2: SNHLY and FYNNEI. This CDR3 comprises 12 residues. The CDR3: CASRDDRDEQYF. The CDR3 bases are TGTGCCAGCAGAGACGACAGGGACGAGCAGTACTTC.

The rearrangement joins TRBV28 to TRBJ1-5; no firm D call. The CDR3 consists of 13 residues. Trimming removed 2 bases from V and 5 bases from J, with 7 bases in between. The germline V gene has CDR1 MDHEN and CDR2 SYDVKM. The CDR3 reads CASSLRSDQPQHF. The CDR3 nucleotides are TGTGCCAGCAGTTTAAGGAGCGATCAGCCCCAGCATTTT.

The table lists this clone with a count of one. V gene TRBV7-9 combines with J gene TRBJ2-2; D unclear. The CDR3 contains 14 residues. The ends were cut back, 3 bases at V and 6 bases at J, with 11 bases in the middle. In germline, CDR1 is SEHNR, CDR2 FQNEAQ (reference sequence). CDR3 loop: CASSFEASPGELFF. CDR3 nucleotides: TGTGCCAGCAGCTTCGAGGCATCCCCCGGGGAGCTGTTTTTT. Full variable domain (rest looked up from reference TRBV7-9 and TRBJ2-2): DTGVSQNPRHKITKRGQNVTFRCDPISEHNRLYWYRQTLGQGPEFLTYFQNEAQLEKSRLLSDRFSAERPKGSFSTLEIQRTEQGDSAMYLCASSFEASPGELFFGEGSRLTVL.

The J gene is TRBJ1-1, the V gene TRBV6-1; 7 bases agree with TRBD1. This CDR3 is 13 amino acids long. Germline values: CDR1 MNHNS, CDR2 SASEGT. The J segment lost 1 base and the V segment lost 6 bases, leaving 2 bases of the junction unmatched. In DNA form, the CDR3 reads TGTGCCAGCAGCGGGACAGAGAACACTGAAGCTTTCTTT. Residues: CASSGTENTEAFF.

This chain connects TRBV5-6 to TRBJ2-7, with 7 bases aligning to TRBD1. J lost 1 base, V lost 0 bases, and 10 bases had no gene match. The germline CDR1 and CDR2 sequences are SGHDT and YYEEEE. This CDR3 has 17 amino acids. CDR3 coding DNA: TGTGCCAGCAGCTTGGAGGCCAGGGGGATTCTTTCCTACGAGCAGTACTTC. It specifies CASSLEARGILSYEQYF.

In DNA form, the CDR3 reads TGCGCCAGCAGCCAAGTAGGGGGGGGCCAAGAGACCCAGTACTTC. Translating it yields CASSQVGGGQETQYF. The chain links TRBV4-3 to TRBJ2-5; D may be TRBD2 (7 bases). Trimming cost V 1 base and J 1 base, with 10 bases left between them. The CDR3 spans 15 residues. CDR1 is LGHNA and CDR2 is YSLEER in the germline V gene.

V usage is TRBV5-8 and J usage is TRBJ1-3; D remains unclear. V shed 1 base and J shed 0 bases, with 8 bases lying between them. From germline, CDR1 is SGHTS and CDR2 YDEGEE. This CDR3 is built from 15 residues. CDR3 nucleotide sequence: TGTGCCAGCAGCTTGACGTTGAGCTCTGGAAACACCATATATTTT. It yields the protein CASSLTLSSGNTIYF.

In this sample, this clone turned up once. V and J are TRBV18 and TRBJ1-2; D not resolved. Deletions cut 2 bases from V and 0 bases from J, with 7 bases between. This CDR3 is 14 amino acids long. Germline V gene data show CDR1 as KGHSH and CDR2 as LQKENI. The DNA of the CDR3 is TGTGCCAGCTCACCAATTTCAACTAACTATGGCTACACCTTC. It codes for CASSPISTNYGYTF.

The rearrangement joins TRBV2 to TRBJ1-2; maybe TRBD1 (6 bases). V was trimmed by 6 bases and J by 4 bases, leaving 18 bases between them. This CDR3 spans 15 amino acids. Germline CDR1 is SNHLY and CDR2 is FYNNEI. The CDR3 reads CASSEPRGGTYGYTF. CDR3 sequence (DNA): TGTGCCAGCAGCGAGCCTAGGGGGGGGACCTATGGCTACACCTTC.

About this clone: The junction and the germline gene differ at one end; a read error may be behind it. The V gene is TRBV7-9, the J gene TRBJ2-7; the D gene is possibly TRBD2 (6 bases). The CDR3 has 15 amino acids. Germline CDR1 is SEHNR and CDR2 is FQNEAQ (reference sequence). The CDR3 DNA reads as TGTTCCAGCAGCTTAGTCGGGGTTGCGGGATACGAGCAGTACTTC. Its protein product is CSSSLVGVAGYEQYF.

The rearrangement links TRBV27 to TRBJ2-7; 8 nucleotides agree with TRBD1. J was trimmed by 6 bases and V by 2 bases; bases with no gene match: 6. CDR1 MNHEY and CDR2 SMNVEV come from the germline V gene (reference sequence). There are 14 residues in the CDR3. The DNA of the CDR3 is TGTGCCAGCAGTTTAACAGGGGGATGGGGCGAGCAGTACTTC. Amino acid sequence: CASSLTGGWGEQYF.

This chain joins TRBV7-8 and TRBJ2-7, with D possibly TRBD1 on 5 matching bases. The CDR3 has 13 amino acids. In germline, CDR1 is SGHVS, CDR2 FQNEAQ. With 2 bases removed from V and 5 bases from J, the gap between germline ends came to 10 bases. In DNA, the CDR3 is TGTGCCAGCAGCTTAACGCAGGGCCACGAGCAGTACTTC. It is translated as CASSLTQGHEQYF.

This clone was recorded only once. The V call is TRBV7-2, the J call TRBJ2-2; TRBD2 matches at 9 bases. Trimming took 6 bases from V and 5 from J; bases not matched to a gene: 10. The CDR3 covers 16 residues. Germline V lookup: CDR1 SGHTA, CDR2 FQGNSA. CDR3 DNA: TGTGCCAGCAGGACAGTGGGGACTAGCAAAACCGGGGAGCTGTTTTTT. It translates to CASRTVGTSKTGELFF.

V is TRBV10-2 and J is TRBJ2-7; D gene unclear. Germline-derived CDR1 and CDR2 are WSHSY and SAAADI. The CDR3 is made up of 13 amino acids. Trimming left V 7 bases short and J 3 bases short, with 13 bases between. CDR3 loop: CASTPQFYYEQYF. As DNA, the CDR3 is TGCGCCAGCACCCCGCAGTTTTACTACGAGCAGTACTTC.

This chain links TRBV4-3 with TRBJ2-1, with 10 bases matching TRBD2. V dropped 2 bases and J dropped 5; count of bases not matched to a gene: 3. Germline-derived CDR1 and CDR2 are LGHNA and YSLEER. CDR3 size: 15 residues. In nucleotides, the CDR3 is TGCGCCAGCAGCCAACGGACTAGCGGAAACAATGAGCAGTTCTTC. Protein product: CASSQRTSGNNEQFF.

This sequence joins TRBV6-1 and TRBJ2-3, with a possible D match to TRBD2 (7 bases). This CDR3 has 14 residues. Germline CDR1 reads MNHNS; CDR2 reads SASEGT. The V gene lost 11 bases and the J gene lost 4 bases, with 19 bases spanning the gap. CDR3 nucleotides: TGTGCCCGCGGTGAGGGGGGGGGTGCAGATACGCAGTATTTT. The encoded protein is CARGEGGGADTQYF.

The chain joins TRBV6-4 to TRBJ2-3; 7 bases agree with TRBD2. Per the germline V gene, CDR1 is MRHNA and CDR2 is SNTAGT. The CDR3 runs to 16 residues. V gave up 5 bases and J gave up 5 bases; unmatched junction bases: 13. Here the CDR3 DNA reads TGTGCCAGCAGTCTTTCTCCGGGGGGAACACAAGATACGCAGTATTTT. Translated, it gives CASSLSPGGTQDTQYF.

V is TRBV25-1 and J is TRBJ2-7; D is unresolved. This CDR3 is 12 amino acids long. Germline loops: CDR1 MGHDK, CDR2 SYGVNS. V lost 5 bases to trimming and J lost 5 bases, with 10 bases between them. The CDR3, as DNA: TGTGCCAGCAGTAACATTGGAGACGAGCAGTACTTC. It is translated as CASSNIGDEQYF.

V and J are TRBV4-3 and TRBJ2-4, with D perhaps TRBD2 (6 bases). The ends were cut back, 2 bases at V and 7 bases at J, with 18 bases in the middle. Germline CDR1 and CDR2: LGHNA and YSLEER. The length of the CDR3 is 16 residues. This CDR3 reads CASSQTPGLEGNIQYF. As DNA, the CDR3 is TGCGCCAGCAGCCAAACTCCGGGACTGGAGGGGAACATTCAGTACTTC.